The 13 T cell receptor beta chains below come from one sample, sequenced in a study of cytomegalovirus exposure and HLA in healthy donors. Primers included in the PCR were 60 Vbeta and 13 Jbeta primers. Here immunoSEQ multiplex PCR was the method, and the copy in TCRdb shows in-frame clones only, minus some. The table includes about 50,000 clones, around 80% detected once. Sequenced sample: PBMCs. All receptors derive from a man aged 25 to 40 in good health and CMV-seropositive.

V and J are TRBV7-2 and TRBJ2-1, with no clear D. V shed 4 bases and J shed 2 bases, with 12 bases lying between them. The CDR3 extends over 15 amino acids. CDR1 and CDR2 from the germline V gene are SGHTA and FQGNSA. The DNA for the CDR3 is TGTGCCAGCAGCTACGACGGCGGAGCCTACAATGAGCAGTTCTTC. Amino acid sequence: CASSYDGGAYNEQFF. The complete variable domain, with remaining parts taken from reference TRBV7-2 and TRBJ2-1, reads GAGVSQSPSNKVTEKGKDVELRCDPISGHTALYWYRQSLGQGLEFLIYFQGNSAPDKSGLPSDRFSAERTGGSVSTLTIQRTQQEDSAVYLCASSYDGGAYNEQFFGPGTRLTVL.

The CDR3 sequence is CASSTRDRMVYEQYF. CDR3 nucleotides: TGCGCCAGCAGCACGCGGGACAGGATGGTCTACGAGCAGTACTTC. The chain employs TRBV5-1 and TRBJ2-5, with TRBD1 identical over 8 bases. With the DNA end fitting TRBJ2-7 better, the J assignment may be wrong. This CDR3 contains 15 residues. Germline V gene lookup returns CDR1 SGHRS and CDR2 YFSETQ.

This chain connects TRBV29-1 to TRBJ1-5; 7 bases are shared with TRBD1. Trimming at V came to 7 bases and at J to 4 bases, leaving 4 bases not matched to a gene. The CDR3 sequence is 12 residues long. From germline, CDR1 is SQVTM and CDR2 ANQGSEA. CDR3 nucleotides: TGCAGCGCCTCAGGGGGAAATCAGCCCCAGCATTTT. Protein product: CSASGGNQPQHF.

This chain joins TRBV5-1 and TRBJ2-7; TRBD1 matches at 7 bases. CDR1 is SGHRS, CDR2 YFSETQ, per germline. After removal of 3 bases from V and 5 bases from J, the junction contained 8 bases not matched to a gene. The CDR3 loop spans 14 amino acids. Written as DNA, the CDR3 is TGCGCCAGCAGCTATTACTCGACAGGGAACGAGCAGTACTTC. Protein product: CASSYYSTGNEQYF.

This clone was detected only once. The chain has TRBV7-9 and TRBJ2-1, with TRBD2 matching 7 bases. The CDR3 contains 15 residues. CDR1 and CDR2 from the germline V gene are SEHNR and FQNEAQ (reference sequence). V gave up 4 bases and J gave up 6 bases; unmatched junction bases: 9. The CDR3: CASSSLGEGINEQFF. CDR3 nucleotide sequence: TGTGCCAGCAGCTCTCTCGGGGAGGGGATCAATGAGCAGTTCTTC. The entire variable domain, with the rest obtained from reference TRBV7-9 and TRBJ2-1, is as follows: DTGVSQNPRHKITKRGQNVTFRCDPISEHNRLYWYRQTLGQGPEFLTYFQNEAQLEKSRLLSDRFSAERPKGSFSTLEIQRTEQGDSAMYLCASSSLGEGINEQFFGPGTRLTVL.

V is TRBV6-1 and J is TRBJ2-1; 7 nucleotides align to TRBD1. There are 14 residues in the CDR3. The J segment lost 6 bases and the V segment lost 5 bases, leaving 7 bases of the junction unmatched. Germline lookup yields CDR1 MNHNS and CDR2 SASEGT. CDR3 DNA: TGTGCCAGCAGTCGACAGGGACCCAGCAATGAGCAGTTCTTC. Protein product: CASSRQGPSNEQFF.

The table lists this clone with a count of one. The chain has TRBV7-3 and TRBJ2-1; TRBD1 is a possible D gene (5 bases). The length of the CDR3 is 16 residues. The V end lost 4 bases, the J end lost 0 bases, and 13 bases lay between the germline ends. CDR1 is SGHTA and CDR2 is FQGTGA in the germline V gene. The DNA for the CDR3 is TGTGCCAGCAGCTATAACAGGCGGTCCTCCTACAATGAGCAGTTCTTC. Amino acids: CASSYNRRSSYNEQFF.

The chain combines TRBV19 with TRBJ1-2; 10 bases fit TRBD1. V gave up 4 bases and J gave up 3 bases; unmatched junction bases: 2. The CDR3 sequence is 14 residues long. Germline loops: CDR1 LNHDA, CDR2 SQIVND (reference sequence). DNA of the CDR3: TGTGCCAGTAGTACCGGACAGGGGGACTATGGCTACACCTTC. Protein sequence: CASSTGQGDYGYTF.

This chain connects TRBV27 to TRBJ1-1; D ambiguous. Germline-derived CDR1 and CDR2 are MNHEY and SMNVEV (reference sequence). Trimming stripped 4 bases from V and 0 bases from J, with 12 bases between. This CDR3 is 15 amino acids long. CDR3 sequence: CASSSGGSLNTEAFF. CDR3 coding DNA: TGTGCCAGCAGTTCCGGAGGCAGTTTGAACACTGAAGCTTTCTTT.

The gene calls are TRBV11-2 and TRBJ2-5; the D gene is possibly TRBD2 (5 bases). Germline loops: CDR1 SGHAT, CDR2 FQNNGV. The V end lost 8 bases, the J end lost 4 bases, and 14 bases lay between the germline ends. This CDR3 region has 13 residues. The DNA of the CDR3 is TGTGCCAGCTCCGGGGAACATCTAGAGACCCAGTACTTC. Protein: CASSGEHLETQYF.

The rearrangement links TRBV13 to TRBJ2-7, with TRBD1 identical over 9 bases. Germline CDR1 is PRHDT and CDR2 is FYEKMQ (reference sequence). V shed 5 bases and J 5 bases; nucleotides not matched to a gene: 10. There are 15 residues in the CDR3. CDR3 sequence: CASSRTGGKIDEQYF. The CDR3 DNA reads TGTGCCAGCAGCAGAACAGGGGGCAAAATAGACGAGCAGTACTTC.

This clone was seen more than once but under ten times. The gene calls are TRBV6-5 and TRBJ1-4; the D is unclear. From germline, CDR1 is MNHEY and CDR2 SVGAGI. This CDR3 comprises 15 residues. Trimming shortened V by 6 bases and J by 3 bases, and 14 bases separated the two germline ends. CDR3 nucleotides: TGTGCCAGCAGCCCGGGATACCTAGCTAATGAAAAACTGTTTTTT. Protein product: CASSPGYLANEKLFF.

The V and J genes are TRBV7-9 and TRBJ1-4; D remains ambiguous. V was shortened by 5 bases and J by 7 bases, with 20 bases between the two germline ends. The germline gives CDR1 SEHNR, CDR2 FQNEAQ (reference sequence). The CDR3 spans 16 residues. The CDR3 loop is CASSTTRREGGEKLFF. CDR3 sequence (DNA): TGTGCCAGCAGCACCACCCGAAGGGAAGGAGGTGAAAAACTGTTTTTT.